This is a list of T cell receptor beta chains from one sample in a study of T-cell reconstitution after alpha-beta-depleted transplantation in children. In TCRdb, the PCR reads were re-called with MiXCR into one record per CDR3 protein. Of about 980,000 distinct CDR3 sequences detected, 25% to 35% appear once; the ten largest clones hold about 28%. Sample: PBMCs, mostly from graft donor cells, taken 360 days after TCRalphabeta/CD19-depleted stem cell transplant. The source is a boy less than two years old who had a stem cell transplant for SCID, so the T cells may come from the graft donor. Each CDR3 is given with its conserved first and last residue. A D gene is named only where the DNA matches it firmly. A clone size is listed for some rows: how often the clone was seen (once, few, many), or a class if it is expanded.

V gene	clone size	D gene	J gene	CDR3 protein	CDR3 DNA
TRBV9	.	.	TRBJ1-2	CASSVQVGTMHTF	TGTGCCAGCAGCGTACAAGTCGGCACCATGCACACCTTC
TRBV6-1	many	TRBD1	TRBJ2-5	CASSPLGQGQETQYF	TGTGCCAGCAGCCCGTTGGGACAGGGTCAAGAGACCCAGTACTTC
TRBV5-1	few	TRBD2	TRBJ2-1	CASSLLSSGSNEQFF	TGCGCCAGCAGCTTATTATCTAGCGGCAGTAATGAGCAGTTCTTC
TRBV20-1	many	.	TRBJ2-3	CSAIRQWSDTQYF	TGCAGTGCTATTCGTCAATGGTCCGATACGCAGTATTTT
TRBV18	.	.	TRBJ2-5	CASSPTGGGTDGTF	TGTGCCAGCTCACCCACCGGAGGAGGGACAGACGGAACTTTC
TRBV9	few	TRBD2	TRBJ2-3	CASSVESGGSTDTQYF	TGTGCCAGCAGCGTGGAAAGCGGGGGGTCCACAGATACGCAGTATTTT
TRBV12-3/TRBV12-4	few	.	TRBJ2-1	CASSTPRDSVHNEQFF	TGTGCCAGCAGCACCCCGCGGGACAGCGTACACAATGAGCAGTTCTTC
TRBV10-3	.	.	TRBJ1-1	CAISESGAGAGGTEAFF	TGTGCCATCAGTGAGTCGGGTGCGGGGGCCGGGGGCACTGAAGCTTTCTTT
TRBV5-1	.	.	TRBJ2-5	CASSFANPGETQYF	TGCGCCAGCAGCTTCGCTAATCCTGGGGAGACCCAGTACTTC
TRBV10-3	few	.	TRBJ2-1	CAISDSISYNEQFF	TGTGCCATTTCCGACAGTATTAGCTACAATGAGCAGTTCTTC
TRBV4-1	.	TRBD1	TRBJ1-5	CASSQDGWAGGYNQPQHF	TGCGCCAGCAGCCAAGATGGATGGGCAGGGGGGTACAATCAGCCCCAGCATTTT
TRBV28	many	.	TRBJ2-3	CASSQNPGQQYF	TGTGCCAGCAGCCAAAACCCGGGCCAGCAGTATTTT
TRBV29-1	.	.	TRBJ2-3	CSVDRDHYTDTQYF	TGCAGCGTTGACCGGGACCATTACACAGATACGCAGTATTTT
TRBV20-1	.	.	TRBJ2-5	CSARDMYSLETQYF	TGCAGTGCTAGAGATATGTATAGCTTGGAGACCCAGTACTTC
TRBV10-3	few	.	TRBJ2-3	CAIGTDTQYF	TGTGCCATCGGTACAGATACGCAGTATTTT
TRBV27	.	.	TRBJ2-6	CASTEANRANVLTF	TGTGCCAGCACGGAAGCCAATAGGGCCAACGTCCTGACTTTC
TRBV28	few	TRBD1	TRBJ1-5	CASSLSQGASQPQHF	TGTGCCAGCAGTTTATCACAGGGGGCATCTCAGCCCCAGCATTTT
TRBV24-1	few	.	TRBJ2-1	CATSANNEQFF	TGTGCCACCAGTGCCAACAATGAGCAGTTCTTC
TRBV11-2	.	.	TRBJ2-7	CASSSGGSVAGQGLYEQYF	TGTGCCAGCAGCTCCGGGGGGTCTGTAGCGGGACAGGGCCTCTACGAGCAGTACTTC
TRBV3-1	.	.	TRBJ2-1	CASSPPGQIYNEQFF	TGTGCCAGCAGCCCCCCCGGACAGATCTACAATGAGCAGTTCTTC
TRBV30	few	.	TRBJ2-5	CAWGPDHQETQYF	TGTGCCTGGGGTCCTGACCATCAAGAGACCCAGTACTTC
TRBV5-1	.	.	TRBJ2-7	CASSLQPGSEQYF	TGCGCCAGCAGCTTGCAGCCAGGGAGTGAGCAGTACTTC
TRBV20-1	.	.	TRBJ2-7	CSAAGRNYEQYF	TGCAGTGCTGCGGGACGGAACTACGAGCAGTACTTC
TRBV5-1	once	TRBD1	TRBJ2-3	CASSAWTGTDTQYF	TGCGCCAGCAGCGCTTGGACAGGAACAGATACGCAGTATTTT
TRBV3-1	.	.	TRBJ2-7	CASSQVPGAGYEQYF	TGTGCCAGCAGCCAAGTACCAGGGGCAGGCTACGAGCAGTACTTC
TRBV7-2	few	.	TRBJ2-6	CASSLRGLISGANVLTF	TGTGCCAGCAGCTTACGGGGCCTTATTTCTGGGGCCAACGTCCTGACTTTC
TRBV9	.	TRBD2	TRBJ2-3	CASSEVVAGGLSDTQYF	TGTGCCAGCAGTGAGGTAGTGGCGGGGGGGCTCTCAGATACGCAGTATTTT
TRBV24-1	.	.	TRBJ2-7	CATSEGRGFSYEQYF	TGTGCCACCAGTGAGGGCAGGGGCTTCTCCTACGAGCAGTACTTC
TRBV28	few	TRBD1	TRBJ1-5	CASRRDRGSYINQPQHF	TGTGCCAGCAGGAGAGACAGGGGGTCCTACATCAATCAGCCCCAGCATTTT
TRBV27	few	.	TRBJ2-7	CASRRNYEQYF	TGTGCCAGCAGACGAAACTACGAGCAGTACTTC
TRBV6-1	.	.	TRBJ2-7	CASKRGQGGEQYF	TGTGCCAGCAAACGGGGACAAGGGGGTGAGCAGTACTTC
TRBV24-1	many	.	TRBJ2-1	CATSERTYEQFF	TGTGCCACCAGTGAGCGGACTTATGAGCAGTTCTTC